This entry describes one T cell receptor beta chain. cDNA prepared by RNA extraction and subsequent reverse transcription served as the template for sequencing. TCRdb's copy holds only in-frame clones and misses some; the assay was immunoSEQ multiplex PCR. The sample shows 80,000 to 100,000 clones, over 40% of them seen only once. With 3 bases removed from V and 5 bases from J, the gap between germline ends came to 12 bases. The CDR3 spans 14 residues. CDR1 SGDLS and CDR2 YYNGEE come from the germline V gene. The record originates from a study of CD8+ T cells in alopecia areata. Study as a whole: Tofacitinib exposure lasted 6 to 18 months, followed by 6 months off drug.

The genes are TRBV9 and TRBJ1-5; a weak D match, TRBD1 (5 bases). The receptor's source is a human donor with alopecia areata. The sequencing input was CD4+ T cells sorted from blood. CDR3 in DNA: TGTGCCAGCAGCGGCCCCAGGGATCATCAGCCCCAGCATTTT. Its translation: CASSGPRDHQPQHF. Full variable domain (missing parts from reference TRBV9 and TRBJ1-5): DSGVTQTPKHLITATGQRVTLRCSPRSGDLSVYWYQQSLDQGLQFLIQYYNGEERAKGNILERFSAQQFPDLHSELNLSSLELGDSALYFCASSGPRDHQPQHFGDGTRLSIL.